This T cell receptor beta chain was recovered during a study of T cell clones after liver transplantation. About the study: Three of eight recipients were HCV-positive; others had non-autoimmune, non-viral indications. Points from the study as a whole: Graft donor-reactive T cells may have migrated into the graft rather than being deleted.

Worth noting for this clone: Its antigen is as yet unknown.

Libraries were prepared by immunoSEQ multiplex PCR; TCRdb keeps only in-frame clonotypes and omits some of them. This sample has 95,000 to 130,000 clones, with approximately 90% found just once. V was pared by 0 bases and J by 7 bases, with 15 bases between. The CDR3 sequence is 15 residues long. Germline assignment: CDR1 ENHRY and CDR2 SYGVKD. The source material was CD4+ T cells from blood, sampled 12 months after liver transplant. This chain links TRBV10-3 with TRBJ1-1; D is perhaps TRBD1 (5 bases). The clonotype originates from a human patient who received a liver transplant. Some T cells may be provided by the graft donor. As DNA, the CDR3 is TGTGCCATCAGTGAGTCGGTGGGGGACCAGGGTGAAGCTTTCTTT. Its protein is CAISESVGDQGEAFF.